This T cell receptor (beta chain) originates from a study of regulatory T cells in long-lasting Graves disease. Time point indicated: newly diagnosed GD, antithyroid drugs for less than 3 months. The TCR library was made from RNA that had been extracted from PBMCs in TRIzol. Germline CDR1 SNHLY, CDR2 FYNNEI. Trimming took 7 bases from V and 7 from J; bases not matched to a gene: 10. The CDR3 has 14 amino acids. Libraries of TCR beta came from iRepertoire HTBI primers plus Arm-PCR of CDR3 regions. TCRdb used MiXCR to reprocess the multiplex PCR reads, holding one entry per CDR3 protein. The sample records more than 300,000 distinct CDR3 sequences, 15% being singletons.

The TCR was taken from a female donor with Graves disease. The rearrangement joins TRBV2 to TRBJ1-5; 7 positions match TRBD1. The material sequenced was peripheral blood mononuclear cells (PBMCs), taken at new diagnosis, from a patient treated with antithyroid drugs. Here the CDR3 DNA reads TGTGCCAGCAACCGGGACAGAGGCGGACAGCCCCAGCATTTT. Its translation is CASNRDRGGQPQHF.